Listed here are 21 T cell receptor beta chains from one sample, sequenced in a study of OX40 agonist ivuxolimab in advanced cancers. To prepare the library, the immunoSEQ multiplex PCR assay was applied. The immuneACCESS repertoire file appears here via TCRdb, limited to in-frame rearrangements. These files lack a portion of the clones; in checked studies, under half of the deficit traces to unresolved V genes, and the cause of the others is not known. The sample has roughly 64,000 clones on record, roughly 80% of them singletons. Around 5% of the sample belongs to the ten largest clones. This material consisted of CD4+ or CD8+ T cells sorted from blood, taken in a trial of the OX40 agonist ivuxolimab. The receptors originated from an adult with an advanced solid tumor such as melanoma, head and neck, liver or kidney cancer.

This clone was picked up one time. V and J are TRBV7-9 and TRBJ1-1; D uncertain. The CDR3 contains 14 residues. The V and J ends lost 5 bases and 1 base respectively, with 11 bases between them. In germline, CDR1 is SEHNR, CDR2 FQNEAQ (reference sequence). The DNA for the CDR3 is TGTGCCAGCAGCCCATACCCGGGGAACACTGAAGCTTTCTTT. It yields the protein CASSPYPGNTEAFF.

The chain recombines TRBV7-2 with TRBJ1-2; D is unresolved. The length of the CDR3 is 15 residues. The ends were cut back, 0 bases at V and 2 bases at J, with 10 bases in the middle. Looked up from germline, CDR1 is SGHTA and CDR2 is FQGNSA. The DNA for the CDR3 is TGTGCCAGCAGCTTAGCGCTAATGGGAAACTATGGCTACACCTTC. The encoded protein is CASSLALMGNYGYTF. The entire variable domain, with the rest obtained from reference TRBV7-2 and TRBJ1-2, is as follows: GAGVSQSPSNKVTEKGKDVELRCDPISGHTALYWYRQSLGQGLEFLIYFQGNSAPDKSGLPSDRFSAERTGGSVSTLTIQRTQQEDSAVYLCASSLALMGNYGYTFGSGTRLTVV.

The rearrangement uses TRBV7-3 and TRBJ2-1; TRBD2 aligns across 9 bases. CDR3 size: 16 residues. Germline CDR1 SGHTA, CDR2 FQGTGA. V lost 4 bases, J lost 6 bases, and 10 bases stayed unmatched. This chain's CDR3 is CASSSGLAFEINEQFF. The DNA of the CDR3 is TGTGCCAGCAGCTCGGGACTAGCATTTGAGATCAATGAGCAGTTCTTC.

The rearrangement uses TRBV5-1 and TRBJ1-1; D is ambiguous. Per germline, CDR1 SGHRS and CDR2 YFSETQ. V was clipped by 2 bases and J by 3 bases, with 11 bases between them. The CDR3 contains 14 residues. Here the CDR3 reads CASSFSGRDTEAFF. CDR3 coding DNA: TGCGCCAGCAGCTTCTCGGGGAGAGACACTGAAGCTTTCTTT.

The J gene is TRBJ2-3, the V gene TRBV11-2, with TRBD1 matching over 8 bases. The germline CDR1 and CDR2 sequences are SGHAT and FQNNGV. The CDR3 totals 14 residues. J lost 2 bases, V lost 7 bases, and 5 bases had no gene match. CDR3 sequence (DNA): TGTGCCAGCACCAGGGACAGGATCACAGATACGCAGTATTTT. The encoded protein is CASTRDRITDTQYF. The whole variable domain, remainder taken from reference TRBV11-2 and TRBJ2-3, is EAGVAQSPRYKIIEKRQSVAFWCNPISGHATLYWYQQILGQGPKLLIQFQNNGVVDDSQLPKDRFSAERLKGVDSTLKIQPAKLEDSAVYLCASTRDRITDTQYFGPGTRLTVL.

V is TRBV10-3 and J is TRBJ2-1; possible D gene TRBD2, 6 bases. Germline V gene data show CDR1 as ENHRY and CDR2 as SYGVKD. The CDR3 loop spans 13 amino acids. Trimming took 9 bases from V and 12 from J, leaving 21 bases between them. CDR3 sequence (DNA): TGTGCCATTACTACTCATGCCAGGGAGGTGCAGTTCTTC. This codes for CAITTHAREVQFF.

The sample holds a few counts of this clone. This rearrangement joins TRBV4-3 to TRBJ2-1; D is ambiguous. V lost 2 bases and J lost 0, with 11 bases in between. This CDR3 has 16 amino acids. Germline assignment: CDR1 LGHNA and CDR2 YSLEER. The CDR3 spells CASSQNPEPSYNEQFF. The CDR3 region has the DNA TGCGCCAGCAGCCAAAACCCGGAGCCCTCCTACAATGAGCAGTTCTTC.

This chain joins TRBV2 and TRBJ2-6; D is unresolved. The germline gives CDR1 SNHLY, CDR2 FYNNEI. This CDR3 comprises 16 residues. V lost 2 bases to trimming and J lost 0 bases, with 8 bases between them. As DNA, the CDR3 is TGTGCCAGCAGTGAAAGGGAAACCTCTGGGGCCAACGTCCTGACTTTC. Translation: CASSERETSGANVLTF.

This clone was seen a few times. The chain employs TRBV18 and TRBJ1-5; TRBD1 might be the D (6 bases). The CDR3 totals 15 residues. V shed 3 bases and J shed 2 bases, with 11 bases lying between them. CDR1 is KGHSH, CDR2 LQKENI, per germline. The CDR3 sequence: CASSPGGGGNQPQHF. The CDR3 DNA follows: TGTGCCAGCTCACCCGGAGGGGGTGGCAATCAGCCCCAGCATTTT.

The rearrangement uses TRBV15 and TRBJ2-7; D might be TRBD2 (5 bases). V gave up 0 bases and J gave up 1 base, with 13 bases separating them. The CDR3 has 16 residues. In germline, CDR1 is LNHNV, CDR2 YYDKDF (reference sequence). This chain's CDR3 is CATSRDRGQQSYEQYF. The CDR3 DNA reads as TGTGCCACCAGCAGAGATAGAGGGCAGCAGTCCTACGAGCAGTACTTC. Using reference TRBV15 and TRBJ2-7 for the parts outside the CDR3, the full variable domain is DAMVIQNPRYQVTQFGKPVTLSCSQTLNHNVMYWYQQKSSQAPKLLFHYYDKDFNNEADTPDNFQSRRPNTSFCFLDIRSPGLGDTAMYLCATSRDRGQQSYEQYFGPGTRLTVT.

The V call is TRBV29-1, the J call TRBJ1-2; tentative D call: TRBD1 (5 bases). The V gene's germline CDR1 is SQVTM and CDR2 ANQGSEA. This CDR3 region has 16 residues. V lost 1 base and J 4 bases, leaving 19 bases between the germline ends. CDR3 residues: CSVEAYGGGVAYGYTF. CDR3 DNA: TGCAGCGTTGAAGCTTATGGGGGTGGCGTGGCCTATGGCTACACCTTC.

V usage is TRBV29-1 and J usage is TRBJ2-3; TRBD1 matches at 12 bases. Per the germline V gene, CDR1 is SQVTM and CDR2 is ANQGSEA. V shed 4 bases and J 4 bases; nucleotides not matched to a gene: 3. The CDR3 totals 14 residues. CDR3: CSVAGTGGADTQYF. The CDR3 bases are TGCAGCGTTGCCGGGACAGGGGGCGCAGATACGCAGTATTTT.

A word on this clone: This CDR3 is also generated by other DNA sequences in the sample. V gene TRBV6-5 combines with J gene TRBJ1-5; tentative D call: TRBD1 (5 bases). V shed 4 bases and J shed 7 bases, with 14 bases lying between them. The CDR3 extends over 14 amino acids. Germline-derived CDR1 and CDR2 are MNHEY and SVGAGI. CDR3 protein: CASSWDVVDQPQHF. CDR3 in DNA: TGTGCCAGCAGTTGGGACGTAGTCGACCAGCCCCAGCATTTT.

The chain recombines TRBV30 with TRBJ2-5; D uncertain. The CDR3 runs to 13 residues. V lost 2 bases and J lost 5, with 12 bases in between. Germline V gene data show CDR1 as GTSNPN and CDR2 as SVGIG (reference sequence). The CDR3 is CAWSIDNRETQYF. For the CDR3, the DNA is TGTGCCTGGAGTATCGATAATAGGGAGACCCAGTACTTC.

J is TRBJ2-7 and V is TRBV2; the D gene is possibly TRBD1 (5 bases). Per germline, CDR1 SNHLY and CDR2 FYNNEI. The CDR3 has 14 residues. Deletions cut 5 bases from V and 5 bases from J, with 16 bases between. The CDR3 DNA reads TGTGCCAGCAGTCGCCAGGGAAATGGGAACGAGCAGTACTTC. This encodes CASSRQGNGNEQYF.

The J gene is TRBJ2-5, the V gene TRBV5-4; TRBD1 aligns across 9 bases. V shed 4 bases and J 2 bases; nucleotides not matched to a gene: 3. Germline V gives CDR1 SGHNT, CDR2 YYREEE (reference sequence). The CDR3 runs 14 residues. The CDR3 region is CASSGTGSQETQYF. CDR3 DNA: TGTGCCAGCAGCGGGACAGGGTCTCAAGAGACCCAGTACTTC.

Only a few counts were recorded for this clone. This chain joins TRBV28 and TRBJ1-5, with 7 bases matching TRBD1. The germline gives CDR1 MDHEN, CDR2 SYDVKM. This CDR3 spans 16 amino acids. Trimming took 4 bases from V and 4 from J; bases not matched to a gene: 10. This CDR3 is CASSSPDREHNQPQHF. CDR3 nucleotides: TGTGCCAGCAGTTCCCCTGACAGGGAGCATAATCAGCCCCAGCATTTT.

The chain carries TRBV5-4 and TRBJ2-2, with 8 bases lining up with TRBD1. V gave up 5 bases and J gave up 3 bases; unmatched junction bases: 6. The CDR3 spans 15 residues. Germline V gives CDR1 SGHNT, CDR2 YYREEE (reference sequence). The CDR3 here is CASRPGTGDTGELFF. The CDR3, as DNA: TGTGCCAGCAGACCCGGGACAGGAGACACCGGGGAGCTGTTTTTT.

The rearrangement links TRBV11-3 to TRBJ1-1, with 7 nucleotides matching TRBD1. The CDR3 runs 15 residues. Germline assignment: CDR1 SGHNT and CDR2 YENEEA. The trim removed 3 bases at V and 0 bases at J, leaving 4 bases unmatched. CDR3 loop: CASSFGQALNTEAFF. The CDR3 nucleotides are TGTGCCAGCAGCTTCGGACAGGCCCTGAACACTGAAGCTTTCTTT.

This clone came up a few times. In DNA form, the CDR3 reads TGTGCCAGCAGCCTACTAGGGGGGAGGAGCGGGGAGCTGTTTTTT. This codes for CASSLLGGRSGELFF. The chain has TRBV7-2 and TRBJ2-2; D might be TRBD1 or TRBD2, each matching 6 bases. Trimming shortened V by 5 bases and J by 7 bases, and 17 bases separated the two germline ends. Germline CDR1 is SGHTA and CDR2 is FQGNSA. The CDR3 has 15 amino acids. The variable domain in full, with the rest retrieved from reference TRBV7-2 and TRBJ2-2, is GAGVSQSPSNKVTEKGKDVELRCDPISGHTALYWYRQSLGQGLEFLIYFQGNSAPDKSGLPSDRFSAERTGGSVSTLTIQRTQQEDSAVYLCASSLLGGRSGELFFGEGSRLTVL.

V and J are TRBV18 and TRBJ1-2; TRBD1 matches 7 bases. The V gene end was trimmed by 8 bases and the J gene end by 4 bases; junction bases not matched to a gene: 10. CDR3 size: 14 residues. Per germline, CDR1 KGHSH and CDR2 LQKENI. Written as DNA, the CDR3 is TGTGCCAGCACTCTTGACAGGGAAGCCTATGGCTACACCTTC. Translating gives CASTLDREAYGYTF.